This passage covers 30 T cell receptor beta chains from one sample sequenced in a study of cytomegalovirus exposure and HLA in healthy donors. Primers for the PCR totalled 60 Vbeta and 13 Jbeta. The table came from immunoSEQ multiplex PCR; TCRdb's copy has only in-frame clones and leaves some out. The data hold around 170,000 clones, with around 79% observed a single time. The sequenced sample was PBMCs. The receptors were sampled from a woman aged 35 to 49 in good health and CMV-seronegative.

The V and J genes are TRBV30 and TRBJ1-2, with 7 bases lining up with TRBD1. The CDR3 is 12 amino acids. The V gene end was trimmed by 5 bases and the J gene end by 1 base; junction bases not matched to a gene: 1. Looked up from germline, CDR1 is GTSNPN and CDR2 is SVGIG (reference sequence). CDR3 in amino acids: CAWGQVNYGYTF. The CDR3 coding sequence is TGTGCCTGGGGACAGGTTAACTATGGCTACACCTTC.

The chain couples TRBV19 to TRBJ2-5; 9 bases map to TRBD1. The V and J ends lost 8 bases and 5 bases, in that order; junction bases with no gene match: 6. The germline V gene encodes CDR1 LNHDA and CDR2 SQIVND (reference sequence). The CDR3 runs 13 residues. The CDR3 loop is CASWDRARETQYF. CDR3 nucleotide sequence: TGTGCCAGTTGGGACAGGGCCCGGGAGACCCAGTACTTC.

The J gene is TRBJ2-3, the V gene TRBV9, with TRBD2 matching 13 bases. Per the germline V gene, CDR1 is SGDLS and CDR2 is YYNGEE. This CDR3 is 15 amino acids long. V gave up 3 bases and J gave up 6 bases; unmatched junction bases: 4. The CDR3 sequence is CASSGLAGGADTQYF. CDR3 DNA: TGTGCCAGCAGCGGACTAGCGGGGGGTGCGGATACGCAGTATTTT.

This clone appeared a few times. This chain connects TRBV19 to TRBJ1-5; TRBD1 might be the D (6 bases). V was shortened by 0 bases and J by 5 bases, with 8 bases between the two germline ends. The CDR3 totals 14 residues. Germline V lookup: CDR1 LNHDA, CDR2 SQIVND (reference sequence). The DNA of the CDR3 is TGTGCCAGTAGTATAGATTCAGGGGATCAGCCCCAGCATTTT. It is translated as CASSIDSGDQPQHF.

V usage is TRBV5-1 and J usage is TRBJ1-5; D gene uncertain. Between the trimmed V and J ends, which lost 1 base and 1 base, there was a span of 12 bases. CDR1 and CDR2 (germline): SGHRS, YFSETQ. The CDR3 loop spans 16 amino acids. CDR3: CASSLSGVGSNQPQHF. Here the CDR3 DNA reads TGCGCCAGCAGCTTGTCCGGGGTTGGCAGCAATCAGCCCCAGCATTTT.

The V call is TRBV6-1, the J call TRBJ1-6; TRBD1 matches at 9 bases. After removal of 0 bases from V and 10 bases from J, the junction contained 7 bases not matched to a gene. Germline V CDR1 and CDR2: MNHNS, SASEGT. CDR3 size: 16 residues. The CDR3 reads CASSEAHRGRESPLHF. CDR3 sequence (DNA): TGTGCCAGCAGTGAAGCGCACAGGGGGCGCGAATCACCCCTCCACTTT.

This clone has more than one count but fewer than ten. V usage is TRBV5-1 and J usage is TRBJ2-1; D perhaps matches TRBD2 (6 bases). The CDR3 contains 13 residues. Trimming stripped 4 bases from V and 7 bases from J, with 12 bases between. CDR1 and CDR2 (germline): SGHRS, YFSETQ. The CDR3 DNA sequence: TGCGCCAGCAGCCCTCAAAGCGGGAATGAGCAGTTCTTC. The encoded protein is CASSPQSGNEQFF.

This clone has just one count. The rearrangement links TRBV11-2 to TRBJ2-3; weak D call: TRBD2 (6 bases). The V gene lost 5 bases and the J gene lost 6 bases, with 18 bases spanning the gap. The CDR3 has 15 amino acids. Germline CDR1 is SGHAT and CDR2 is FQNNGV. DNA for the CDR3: TGTGCCAGCAGCCTAGTGGGAGGCGCCCCCGATACGCAGTATTTT. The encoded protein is CASSLVGGAPDTQYF.

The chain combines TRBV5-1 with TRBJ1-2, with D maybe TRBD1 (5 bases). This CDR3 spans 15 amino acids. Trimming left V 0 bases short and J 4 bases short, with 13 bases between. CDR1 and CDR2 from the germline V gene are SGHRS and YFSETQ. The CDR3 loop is CASSLATGGLYGYTF. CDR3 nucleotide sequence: TGCGCCAGCAGCTTGGCCACCGGGGGACTCTATGGCTACACCTTC.

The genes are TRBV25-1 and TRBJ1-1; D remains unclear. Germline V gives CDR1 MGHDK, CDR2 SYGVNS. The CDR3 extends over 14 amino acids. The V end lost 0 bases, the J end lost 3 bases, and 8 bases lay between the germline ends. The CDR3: CASSEYRVDTEAFF. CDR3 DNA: TGTGCCAGCAGTGAATACCGGGTAGACACTGAAGCTTTCTTT.

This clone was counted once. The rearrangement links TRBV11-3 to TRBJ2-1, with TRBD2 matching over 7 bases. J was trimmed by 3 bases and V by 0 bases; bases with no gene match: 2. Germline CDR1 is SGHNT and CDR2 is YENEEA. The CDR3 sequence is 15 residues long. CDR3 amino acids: CASSLDGGVYNEQFF. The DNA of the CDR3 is TGTGCCAGCAGCTTAGATGGGGGGGTCTACAATGAGCAGTTCTTC.

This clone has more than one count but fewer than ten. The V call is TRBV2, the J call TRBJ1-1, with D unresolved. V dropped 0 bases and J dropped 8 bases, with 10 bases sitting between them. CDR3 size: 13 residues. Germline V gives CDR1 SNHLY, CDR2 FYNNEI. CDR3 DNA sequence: TGTGCCAGCAGTGAAGCGAGATTCGGGGAAGCTTTCTTT. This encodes CASSEARFGEAFF.

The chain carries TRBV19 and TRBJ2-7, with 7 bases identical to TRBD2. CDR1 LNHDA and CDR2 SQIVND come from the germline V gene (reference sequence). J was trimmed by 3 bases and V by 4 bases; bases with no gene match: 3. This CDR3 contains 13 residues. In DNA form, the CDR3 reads TGTGCCAGTAGTAGGGGGGGTTACTACGAGCAGTACTTC. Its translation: CASSRGGYYEQYF.

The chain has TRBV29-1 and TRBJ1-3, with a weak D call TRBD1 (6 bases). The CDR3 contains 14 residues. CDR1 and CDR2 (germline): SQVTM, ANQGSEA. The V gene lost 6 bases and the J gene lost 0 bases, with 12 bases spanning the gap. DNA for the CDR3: TGCAGCGTCGGACAGTCGAGCTCTGGAAACACCATATATTTT. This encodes CSVGQSSSGNTIYF.

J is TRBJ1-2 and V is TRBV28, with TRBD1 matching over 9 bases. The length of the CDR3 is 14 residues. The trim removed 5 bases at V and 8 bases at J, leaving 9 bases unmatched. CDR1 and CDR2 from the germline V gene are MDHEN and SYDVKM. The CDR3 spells CASSPGQGFGGYTF. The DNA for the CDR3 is TGTGCCAGCAGTCCGGGACAGGGATTTGGCGGCTACACCTTC.

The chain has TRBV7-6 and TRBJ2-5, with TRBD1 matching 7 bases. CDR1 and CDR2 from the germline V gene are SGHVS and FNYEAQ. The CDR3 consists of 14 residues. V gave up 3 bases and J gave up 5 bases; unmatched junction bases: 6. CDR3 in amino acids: CASSFRQGGETQYF. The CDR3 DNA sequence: TGTGCCAGCAGCTTTCGACAGGGTGGGGAGACCCAGTACTTC.

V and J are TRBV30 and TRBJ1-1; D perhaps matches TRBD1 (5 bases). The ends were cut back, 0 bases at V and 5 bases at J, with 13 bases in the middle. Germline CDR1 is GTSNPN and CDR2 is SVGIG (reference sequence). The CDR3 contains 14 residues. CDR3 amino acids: CAWSVGRGTTEAFF. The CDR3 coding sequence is TGTGCCTGGAGTGTCGGGCGGGGGACGACTGAAGCTTTCTTT.

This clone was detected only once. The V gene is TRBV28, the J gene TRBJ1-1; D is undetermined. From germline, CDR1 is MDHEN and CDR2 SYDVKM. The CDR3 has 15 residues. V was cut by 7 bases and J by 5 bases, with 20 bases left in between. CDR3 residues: CASIRRGWRKTEAFF. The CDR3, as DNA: TGTGCCAGCATTCGGCGGGGATGGAGGAAGACTGAAGCTTTCTTT.

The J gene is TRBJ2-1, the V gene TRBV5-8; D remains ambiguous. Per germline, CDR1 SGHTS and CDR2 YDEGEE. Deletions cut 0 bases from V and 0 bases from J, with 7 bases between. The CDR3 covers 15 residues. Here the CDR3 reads CASSLGRSSYNEQFF. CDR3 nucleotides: TGTGCCAGCAGCTTGGGCCGGAGCTCCTACAATGAGCAGTTCTTC.

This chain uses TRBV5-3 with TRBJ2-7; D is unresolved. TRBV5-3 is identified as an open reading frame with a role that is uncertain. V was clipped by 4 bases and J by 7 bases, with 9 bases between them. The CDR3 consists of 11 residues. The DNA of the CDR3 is TGTGCCAGAAGCCGCCAGTCAGAGCAGTACTTC. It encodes CARSRQSEQYF.

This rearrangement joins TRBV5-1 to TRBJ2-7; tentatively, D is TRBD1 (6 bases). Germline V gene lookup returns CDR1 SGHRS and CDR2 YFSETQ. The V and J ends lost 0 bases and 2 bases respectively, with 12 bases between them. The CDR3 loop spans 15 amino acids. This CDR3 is CASSLVRQGTYEQYF. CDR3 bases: TGCGCCAGCAGCTTGGTACGGCAGGGGACCTACGAGCAGTACTTC.

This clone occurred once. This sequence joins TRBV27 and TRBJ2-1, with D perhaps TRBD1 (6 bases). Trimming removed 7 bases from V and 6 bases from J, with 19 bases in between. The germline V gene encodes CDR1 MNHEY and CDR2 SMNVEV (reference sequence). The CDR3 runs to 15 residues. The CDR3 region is CASTPTGLSRNEQFF. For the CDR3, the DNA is TGTGCCAGCACTCCCACAGGGTTGAGTCGCAATGAGCAGTTCTTC.

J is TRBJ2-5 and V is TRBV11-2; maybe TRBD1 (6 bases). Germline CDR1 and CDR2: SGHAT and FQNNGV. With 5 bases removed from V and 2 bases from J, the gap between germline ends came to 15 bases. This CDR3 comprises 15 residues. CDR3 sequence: CASSLRAGTQETQYF. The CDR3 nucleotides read TGTGCCAGCAGCCTCAGAGCCGGGACACAAGAGACCCAGTACTTC. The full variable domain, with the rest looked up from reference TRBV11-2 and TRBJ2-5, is EAGVAQSPRYKIIEKRQSVAFWCNPISGHATLYWYQQILGQGPKLLIQFQNNGVVDDSQLPKDRFSAERLKGVDSTLKIQPAKLEDSAVYLCASSLRAGTQETQYFGPGTRLLVL.

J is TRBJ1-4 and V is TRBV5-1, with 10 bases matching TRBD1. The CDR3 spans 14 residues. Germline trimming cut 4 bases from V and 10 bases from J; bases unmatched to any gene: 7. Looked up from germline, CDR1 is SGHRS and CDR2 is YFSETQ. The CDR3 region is CASSRDRTGGKLFF. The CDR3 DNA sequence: TGCGCCAGCAGCCGCGACCGGACAGGGGGAAAACTGTTTTTT.

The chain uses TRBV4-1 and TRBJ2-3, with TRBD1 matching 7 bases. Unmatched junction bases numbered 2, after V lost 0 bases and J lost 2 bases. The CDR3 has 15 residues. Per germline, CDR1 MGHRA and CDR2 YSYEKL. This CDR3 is CASSQDKGATDTQYF. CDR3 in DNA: TGCGCCAGCAGCCAAGATAAGGGGGCCACAGATACGCAGTATTTT.

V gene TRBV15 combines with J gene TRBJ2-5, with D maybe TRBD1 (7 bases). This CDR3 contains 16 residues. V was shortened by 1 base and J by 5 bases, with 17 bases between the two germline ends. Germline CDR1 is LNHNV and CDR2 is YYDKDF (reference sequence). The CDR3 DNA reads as TGTGCCACCAGCAGAGTCCCAGTCCCAGGGGGGGAGACCCAGTACTTC. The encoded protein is CATSRVPVPGGETQYF.

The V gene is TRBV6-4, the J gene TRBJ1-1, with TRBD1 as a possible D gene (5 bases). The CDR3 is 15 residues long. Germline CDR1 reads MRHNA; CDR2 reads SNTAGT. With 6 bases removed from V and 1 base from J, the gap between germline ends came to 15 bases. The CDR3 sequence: CASSPIGGWNTEAFF. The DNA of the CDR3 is TGTGCCAGCAGCCCCATCGGGGGGTGGAACACTGAAGCTTTCTTT.

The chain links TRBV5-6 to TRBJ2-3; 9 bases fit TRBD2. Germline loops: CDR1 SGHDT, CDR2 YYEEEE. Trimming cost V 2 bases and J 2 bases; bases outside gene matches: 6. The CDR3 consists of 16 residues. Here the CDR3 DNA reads TGTGCCAGCAGCTTCCGACTAGCGGCCGTCACAGATACGCAGTATTTT. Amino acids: CASSFRLAAVTDTQYF.

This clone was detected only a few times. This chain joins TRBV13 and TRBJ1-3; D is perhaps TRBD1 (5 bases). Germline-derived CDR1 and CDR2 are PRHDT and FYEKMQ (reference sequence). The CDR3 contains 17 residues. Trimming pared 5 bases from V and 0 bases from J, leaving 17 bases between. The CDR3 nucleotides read TGTGCCAGCAGCCCCCGAAAGGGGAGGAACTCTGGAAACACCATATATTTT. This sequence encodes CASSPRKGRNSGNTIYF.

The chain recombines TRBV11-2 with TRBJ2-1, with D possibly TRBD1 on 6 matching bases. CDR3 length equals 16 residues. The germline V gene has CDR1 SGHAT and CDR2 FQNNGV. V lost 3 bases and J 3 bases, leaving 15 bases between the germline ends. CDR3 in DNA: TGTGCCAGCAGCTTGCAGGGGTTTGGTCGCTACAATGAGCAGTTCTTC. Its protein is CASSLQGFGRYNEQFF.